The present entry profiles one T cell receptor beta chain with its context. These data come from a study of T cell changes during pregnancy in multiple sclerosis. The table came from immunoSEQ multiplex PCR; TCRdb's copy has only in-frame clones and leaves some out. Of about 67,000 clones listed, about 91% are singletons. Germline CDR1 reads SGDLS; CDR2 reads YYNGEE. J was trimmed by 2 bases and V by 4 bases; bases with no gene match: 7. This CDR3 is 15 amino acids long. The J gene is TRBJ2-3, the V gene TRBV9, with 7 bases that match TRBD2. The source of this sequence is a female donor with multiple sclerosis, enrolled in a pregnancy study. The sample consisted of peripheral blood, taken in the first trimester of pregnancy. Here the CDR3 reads CASSSGDYPTDTQYF. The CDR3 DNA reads TGTGCCAGCAGCTCCGGGGACTACCCCACAGATACGCAGTATTTT.